The 31 T cell receptor beta chains below come from one sample, sequenced in a study of blood T cell repertoires in COVID-19. Sequenced by immunoSEQ multiplex PCR; TCRdb stores in-frame clones only, minus some. The sample lists about 200,000 clones, about 80% occurring once. The material sequenced was PBMCs or T cells enriched from blood (not recorded which). These receptors were obtained from a woman aged 45-65 years who had been exposed to COVID-19.

The chain joins TRBV7-2 to TRBJ2-7, with TRBD1 as a possible D gene (5 bases). Trimming took off 6 bases at V and 3 bases at J, with 15 bases between the two ends. The V gene's germline CDR1 is SGHTA and CDR2 FQGNSA. The CDR3 has 14 amino acids. The CDR3 DNA reads TGTGCCAGCAGACAGGAGCAGAGAGTCTACGAGCAGTACTTC. Translating gives CASRQEQRVYEQYF.

This clone has just a few counts. The V call is TRBV11-3, the J call TRBJ1-5, with 7 bases lining up with TRBD1. CDR3 length: 20 amino acids. J lost 2 bases, V lost 10 bases, and 26 bases had no gene match. Germline CDR1 is SGHNT and CDR2 is YENEEA. The DNA for the CDR3 is TGTGCCACCCCTCTACCCGGGGTGACAGGGTGCGGGGTCGGCAATCAGCCCCAGCATTTT. Its protein is CATPLPGVTGCGVGNQPQHF. The variable domain in full, with the rest retrieved from reference TRBV11-3 and TRBJ1-5, is EAGVVQSPRYKIIEKKQPVAFWCNPISGHNTLYWYLQNLGQGPELLIRYENEEAVDDSQLPKDRFSAERLKGVDSTLKIQPAELGDSAVYLCATPLPGVTGCGVGNQPQHFGDGTRLSIL.

In its sample, this clone was seen a few times. This sequence joins TRBV5-6 and TRBJ2-5; D call uncertain. This CDR3 comprises 12 residues. Trimming pared 4 bases from V and 4 bases from J, leaving 8 bases between. Germline V gene lookup returns CDR1 SGHDT and CDR2 YYEEEE. The CDR3 nucleotides read TGTGCCAGCAGCGTCAGGCGAGAGACCCAGTACTTC. It encodes CASSVRRETQYF.

Comment on this clone: The junction shows a germline mismatch at one end, possibly a read error. The chain is built from TRBV7-9 and TRBJ2-3; possibly TRBD1 for D (8 bases). CDR1 SEHNR and CDR2 FQNEAQ come from the germline V gene (reference sequence). The CDR3 is 16 amino acids. CDR3 sequence reads: CASSLADRERTDTQYF. The DNA for the CDR3 is TGTGCCAGCAGCCTAGCGGACAGGGAGAGGACAGATACGCAGTATTTT. The whole variable domain, filled in from reference TRBV7-9 and TRBJ2-3, reads DTGVSQNPRHKITKRGQNVTFRCDPISEHNRLYWYRQTLGQGPEFLTYFQNEAQLEKSRLLSDRFSAERPKGSFSTLEIQRTEQGDSAMYLCASSLADRERTDTQYFGPGTRLTVL.

The sample holds one count of this clone. The genes are TRBV7-9 and TRBJ2-3; D is perhaps TRBD1 (5 bases). The CDR3 consists of 16 residues. From germline, CDR1 is SEHNR and CDR2 FQNEAQ (reference sequence). V lost 5 bases, J lost 8 bases, and 23 bases lay in between. This chain's CDR3 is CASSPYPQPGSVTQYF. The CDR3 nucleotides are TGTGCCAGCAGCCCTTACCCTCAGCCAGGGTCGGTTACGCAGTATTTT. The full variable domain, completed using reference TRBV7-9 and TRBJ2-3, is DTGVSQNPRHKITKRGQNVTFRCDPISEHNRLYWYRQTLGQGPEFLTYFQNEAQLEKSRLLSDRFSAERPKGSFSTLEIQRTEQGDSAMYLCASSPYPQPGSVTQYFGPGTRLTVL.

A word on this clone: The same CDR3 can be traced to other DNA sequences in this sample. The chain couples TRBV11-3 to TRBJ2-7, with D perhaps TRBD2 (6 bases). Trimming stripped 3 bases from V and 3 bases from J, with 9 bases between. The CDR3 is 13 amino acids. In germline, CDR1 is SGHNT, CDR2 YENEEA. DNA for the CDR3: TGTGCCAGCAGCTTGGGGGGAGGCTACGAGCAGTACTTC. Translating it yields CASSLGGGYEQYF.

To note about this clone: Germline is not matched at one junction end, which may reflect a read error. V and J are TRBV6-5 and TRBJ1-4, with unresolved D. Germline lookup yields CDR1 MNHEY and CDR2 SVGAGI. The CDR3 length is 15 residues. In DNA, the CDR3 is TGTGCCAGCATTTACAATCTTGCAACTAATGAAAAACTGTTTTTT. This codes for CASIYNLATNEKLFF.

The chain recombines TRBV28 with TRBJ1-4, with D possibly TRBD1 on 6 matching bases. Germline V gene lookup returns CDR1 MDHEN and CDR2 SYDVKM. Trimming took off 7 bases at V and 8 bases at J, with 23 bases between the two ends. CDR3 length: 16 residues. CDR3 residues: CASTLSGQLIREKLFF. The CDR3, as DNA: TGTGCCAGCACCCTATCTGGACAGCTGATAAGGGAAAAACTGTTTTTT.

The chain employs TRBV7-2 and TRBJ2-1; 8 bases agree with TRBD2. The ends lost 5 bases at V and 10 bases at J; junction bases unmatched: 13. The germline V gene encodes CDR1 SGHTA and CDR2 FQGNSA. The length of the CDR3 is 15 residues. The CDR3 nucleotides are TGTGCCAGCAGCCAGACCGGGGGGGCTTTCAGGGAGCAGTTCTTC. This sequence encodes CASSQTGGAFREQFF.

The V call is TRBV7-3, the J call TRBJ1-1, with D unresolved. Germline assignment: CDR1 SGHTA and CDR2 FQGTGA. The V gene lost 1 base and the J gene lost 1 base, with 4 bases spanning the gap. The length of the CDR3 is 13 residues. In nucleotides, the CDR3 is TGTGCCAGCAGCTTAATGCGGAACACTGAAGCTTTCTTT. It is translated as CASSLMRNTEAFF.

CDR3 in amino acids: CASRIRDTTEAFF. The CDR3 DNA reads TGTGCCAGCAGAATCCGGGACACCACTGAAGCTTTCTTT. V is TRBV25-1 and J is TRBJ1-1; D possibly corresponds to TRBD1 (6 bases). CDR3 length equals 13 residues. Trimming removed 6 bases from V and 4 bases from J, with 12 bases in between. CDR1 and CDR2 from the germline V gene are MGHDK and SYGVNS. Full variable domain (rest looked up from reference TRBV25-1 and TRBJ1-1): EADIYQTPRYLVIGTGKKITLECSQTMGHDKMYWYQQDPGMELHLIHYSYGVNSTEKGDLSSESTVSRIRTEHFPLTLESARPSHTSQYLCASRIRDTTEAFFGQGTRLTVV.

This clone was detected once. V usage is TRBV6-6 and J usage is TRBJ1-6; 9 nucleotides match TRBD1. The CDR3 is 15 amino acids. After removal of 2 bases from V and 10 bases from J, the junction contained 6 bases not matched to a gene. Germline V gene lookup returns CDR1 MNHNY and CDR2 SVGAGI (reference sequence). CDR3 nucleotides: TGTGCCAGCAGTTACGGACAGGGGATAGACTCACCCCTCCACTTT. Encoded protein: CASSYGQGIDSPLHF.

The chain joins TRBV19 to TRBJ1-6; D not resolved. The CDR3 is made up of 14 amino acids. Germline V gene data show CDR1 as LNHDA and CDR2 as SQIVND (reference sequence). V was trimmed by 6 bases and J by 7 bases, leaving 13 bases between them. The DNA of the CDR3 is TGTGCCAGTAGCACCTTAGGAGGCAATTCACCCCTCCACTTT. It encodes CASSTLGGNSPLHF.

The chain carries TRBV28 and TRBJ2-2, with a weak D call TRBD2 (6 bases). CDR1 and CDR2 from the germline V gene are MDHEN and SYDVKM. Trimming removed 4 bases at V and 5 bases at J, with 11 bases between. The CDR3 loop spans 14 amino acids. CDR3 sequence: CASSSGGRTGELFF. In DNA form, the CDR3 reads TGTGCCAGCAGTTCCGGGGGTAGGACCGGGGAGCTGTTTTTT.

The V call is TRBV11-2, the J call TRBJ2-7; 12 nucleotides agree with TRBD1. Germline V lookup: CDR1 SGHAT, CDR2 FQNNGV. Trimming at V came to 3 bases and at J to 13 bases, leaving 1 base not matched to a gene. This CDR3 is 11 amino acids long. The CDR3 DNA follows: TGTGCCAGCAGCTTGGGACAGGGGGCATACTTC. Translated, it gives CASSLGQGAYF.

V usage is TRBV5-1 and J usage is TRBJ1-2; TRBD1 matches 10 bases. The V and J ends lost 0 bases and 11 bases, in that order; junction bases with no gene match: 7. There are 14 residues in the CDR3. CDR1 and CDR2 from the germline V gene are SGHRS and YFSETQ. The CDR3 DNA reads TGCGCCAGCAGCTTGGGGGACAGGGGAACATTATACACCTTC. The encoded protein is CASSLGDRGTLYTF.

The rearrangement uses TRBV7-9 and TRBJ2-3; D not certain. Looked up from germline, CDR1 is SEHNR and CDR2 is FQNEAQ (reference sequence). There are 13 residues in the CDR3. V dropped 5 bases and J dropped 6 bases, with 12 bases sitting between them. In nucleotides, the CDR3 is TGTGCCAGCAGCCCGCGACGACTCGATACGCAGTATTTT. Amino acid sequence: CASSPRRLDTQYF.

V gene TRBV2 combines with J gene TRBJ2-2, with TRBD2 matching over 12 bases. J was trimmed by 5 bases and V by 6 bases; bases with no gene match: 7. CDR3 length equals 16 residues. Germline CDR1 SNHLY, CDR2 FYNNEI. CDR3: CASRPTSGGRTGELFF. The CDR3 DNA sequence: TGTGCCAGCAGGCCGACTAGCGGGGGAAGGACCGGGGAGCTGTTTTTT.

This chain links TRBV6-5 with TRBJ2-1; 8 nucleotides align to TRBD1. J lost 2 bases, V lost 8 bases, and 5 bases had no gene match. The CDR3 covers 14 residues. The germline V gene has CDR1 MNHEY and CDR2 SVGAGI. CDR3 loop: CASRLDRAYNEQFF. DNA for the CDR3: TGTGCCAGCCGGTTGGACAGGGCCTACAATGAGCAGTTCTTC.

The gene calls are TRBV6-5 and TRBJ1-1; D gene uncertain. This CDR3 contains 13 residues. Germline values: CDR1 MNHEY, CDR2 SVGAGI. V lost 8 bases to trimming and J lost 4 bases, with 14 bases between them. The DNA of the CDR3 is TGTGCCAGCTCAAGCAGGCGGGCCACTGAAGCTTTCTTT. It codes for CASSSRRATEAFF.

This clone was recorded only once. This chain links TRBV6-1 with TRBJ2-3; D remains unclear. V shed 0 bases and J shed 2 bases, with 9 bases lying between them. Germline V CDR1 and CDR2: MNHNS, SASEGT. The CDR3 has 15 residues. CDR3 amino acids: CASSEAARHTDTQYF. CDR3 DNA: TGTGCCAGCAGTGAAGCGGCACGCCACACAGATACGCAGTATTTT.

This rearrangement joins TRBV29-1 to TRBJ1-1; no clear D. Germline V gene data show CDR1 as SQVTM and CDR2 as ANQGSEA. The CDR3 length is 13 residues. V lost 2 bases and J 4 bases, leaving 11 bases between the germline ends. CDR3 coding DNA: TGCAGCGTTGAATTAGGGAGTGGCACTGAAGCTTTCTTT. This translates into CSVELGSGTEAFF.

The gene calls are TRBV25-1 and TRBJ1-2, with 7 bases matching TRBD1. V was pared by 5 bases and J by 8 bases, with 5 bases of the junction left unmatched. Germline V gene lookup returns CDR1 MGHDK and CDR2 SYGVNS. This CDR3 spans 12 amino acids. In nucleotides, the CDR3 is TGTGCCAGCAGTATAGGGGGCCAAGGCTACACCTTC. Protein product: CASSIGGQGYTF.

With respect to this clone: At the DNA level, this CDR3 is encoded by other sequences in the same sample as well. This chain joins TRBV29-1 and TRBJ1-4, with 8 bases fitting TRBD1. V lost 5 bases and J lost 7; bases outside the gene matches: 6. Germline CDR1 SQVTM, CDR2 ANQGSEA. The CDR3 totals 13 residues. The CDR3 DNA sequence: TGCAGCGTTAAGGACAGGGTGGCTGAAAAACTGTTTTTT. As protein: CSVKDRVAEKLFF. Together with reference TRBV29-1 and TRBJ1-4, the CDR3 gives the full variable domain: SAVISQKPSRDICQRGTSLTIQCQVDSQVTMMFWYRQQPGQSLTLIATANQGSEATYESGFVIDKFPISRPNLTFSTLTVSNMSPEDSSIYLCSVKDRVAEKLFFGSGTQLSVL.

The gene calls are TRBV7-6 and TRBJ2-7; 8 nucleotides agree with TRBD1. In germline, CDR1 is SGHVS, CDR2 FNYEAQ. The CDR3 has 16 amino acids. Trimming removed 5 bases from V and 0 bases from J; junction bases left unmatched: 9. CDR3 loop: CASSPHGTGFSYEQYF. The CDR3 bases are TGTGCCAGCAGCCCCCATGGGACAGGATTCTCCTACGAGCAGTACTTC.

The chain is built from TRBV11-2 and TRBJ1-3; 7 positions agree with TRBD1. CDR3 length: 15 residues. The junction had 9 bases not matched to a gene; V was cut back by 4 bases and J by 6 bases. Germline V lookup: CDR1 SGHAT, CDR2 FQNNGV. The CDR3 loop reads CASSSYRDSPNTIYF. Written as DNA, the CDR3 is TGTGCCAGCAGCTCATACCGGGACAGCCCAAACACCATATATTTT.

This chain connects TRBV9 to TRBJ1-6; 7 nucleotides agree with TRBD1. From germline, CDR1 is SGDLS and CDR2 YYNGEE. The CDR3 contains 14 residues. V lost 3 bases, J lost 7 bases, and 4 bases stayed unmatched. Written as DNA, the CDR3 is TGTGCCAGCAGCGCGGACAGGAGGAATTCACCCCTCCACTTT. This translates into CASSADRRNSPLHF.

The chain is built from TRBV5-1 and TRBJ2-2, with D perhaps matching TRBD1 (6 bases). Germline assignment: CDR1 SGHRS and CDR2 YFSETQ. V was cut by 4 bases and J by 1 base, with 11 bases left in between. The CDR3 has 15 residues. The DNA of the CDR3 is TGCGCCAGCAGCAAAGCACAGGGGAACACCGGGGAGCTGTTTTTT. It is translated as CASSKAQGNTGELFF.

The rearrangement joins TRBV6-5 to TRBJ1-1; D may be TRBD1 (6 bases). The CDR3 is 15 amino acids. The germline V and J ends were trimmed by 4 bases and 1 base, with 13 bases remaining between them. Germline CDR1 reads MNHEY; CDR2 reads SVGAGI. This CDR3 is CASSSTGNQNTEAFF. The CDR3 coding sequence is TGTGCCAGCAGTTCCACAGGGAATCAGAACACTGAAGCTTTCTTT.

The chain joins TRBV5-6 to TRBJ1-5, with 8 bases fitting TRBD1. Germline V gene data show CDR1 as SGHDT and CDR2 as YYEEEE. Unmatched junction bases numbered 12, after V lost 0 bases and J lost 7 bases. The CDR3 spans 17 residues. The CDR3 spells CASSLGGTGSFRQPQHF. In DNA, the CDR3 is TGTGCCAGCAGCTTGGGGGGGACAGGAAGCTTTCGGCAGCCCCAGCATTTT.

This clone appeared a few times. The DNA for the CDR3 is TGCGCCAGCAGCTTGGAATCCGGGGGTGGAAACACCATATATTTT. Translating gives CASSLESGGGNTIYF. V and J are TRBV5-1 and TRBJ1-3; weak D call: TRBD1 (5 bases). The CDR3 sequence is 15 residues long. The germline V gene encodes CDR1 SGHRS and CDR2 YFSETQ. Trimming pared 0 bases from V and 3 bases from J, leaving 10 bases between.